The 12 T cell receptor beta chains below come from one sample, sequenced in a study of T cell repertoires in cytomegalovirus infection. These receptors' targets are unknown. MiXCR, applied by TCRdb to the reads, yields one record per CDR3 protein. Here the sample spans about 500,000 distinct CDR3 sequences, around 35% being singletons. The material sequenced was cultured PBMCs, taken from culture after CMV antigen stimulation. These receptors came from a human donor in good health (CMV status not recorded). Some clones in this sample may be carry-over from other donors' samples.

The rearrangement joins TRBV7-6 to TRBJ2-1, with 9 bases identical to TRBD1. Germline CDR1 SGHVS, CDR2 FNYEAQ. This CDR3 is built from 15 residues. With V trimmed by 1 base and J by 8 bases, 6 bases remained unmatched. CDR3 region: CASSLGRDREYEQFF. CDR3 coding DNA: TGTGCCAGCAGCTTAGGCCGGGACAGGGAGTATGAGCAGTTCTTC.

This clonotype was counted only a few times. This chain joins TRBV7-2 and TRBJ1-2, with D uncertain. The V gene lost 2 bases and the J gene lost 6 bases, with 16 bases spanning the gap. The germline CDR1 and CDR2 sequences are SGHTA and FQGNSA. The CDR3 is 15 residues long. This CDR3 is CASSLYWVLADGYTF. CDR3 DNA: TGTGCCAGCAGCTTATATTGGGTGCTCGCAGATGGCTACACCTTC.

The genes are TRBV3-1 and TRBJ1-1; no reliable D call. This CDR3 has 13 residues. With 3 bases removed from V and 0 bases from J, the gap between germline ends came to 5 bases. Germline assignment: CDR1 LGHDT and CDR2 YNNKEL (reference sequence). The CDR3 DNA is TGTGCCAGCAGCCAGAGGATGAACACTGAAGCTTTCTTT. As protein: CASSQRMNTEAFF.

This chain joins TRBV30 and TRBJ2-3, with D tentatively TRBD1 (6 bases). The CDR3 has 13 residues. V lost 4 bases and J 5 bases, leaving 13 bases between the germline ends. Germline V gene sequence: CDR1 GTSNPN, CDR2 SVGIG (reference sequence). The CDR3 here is CAWTQGSEDTQYF. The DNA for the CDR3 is TGTGCCTGGACACAGGGTAGTGAAGATACGCAGTATTTT.

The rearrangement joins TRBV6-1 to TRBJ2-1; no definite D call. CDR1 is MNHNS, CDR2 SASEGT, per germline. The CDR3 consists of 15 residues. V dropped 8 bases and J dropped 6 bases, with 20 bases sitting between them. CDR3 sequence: CASQLGRLPVNEQFF. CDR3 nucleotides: TGTGCCAGCCAACTCGGGCGGCTACCTGTCAATGAGCAGTTCTTC.

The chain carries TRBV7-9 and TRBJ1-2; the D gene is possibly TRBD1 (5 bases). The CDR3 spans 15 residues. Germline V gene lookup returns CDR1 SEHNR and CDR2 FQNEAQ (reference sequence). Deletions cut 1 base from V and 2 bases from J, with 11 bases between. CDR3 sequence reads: CASSLDQGFNYGYTF. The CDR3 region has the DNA TGTGCCAGCAGCTTAGATCAGGGATTCAACTATGGCTACACCTTC.

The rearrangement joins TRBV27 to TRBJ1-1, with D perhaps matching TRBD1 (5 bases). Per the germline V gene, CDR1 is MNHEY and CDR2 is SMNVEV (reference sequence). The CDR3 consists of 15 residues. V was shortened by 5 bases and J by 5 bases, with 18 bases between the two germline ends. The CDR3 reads CASSHLMGRRTEAFF. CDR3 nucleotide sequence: TGTGCCAGCAGTCACCTGATGGGACGTCGGACTGAAGCTTTCTTT.

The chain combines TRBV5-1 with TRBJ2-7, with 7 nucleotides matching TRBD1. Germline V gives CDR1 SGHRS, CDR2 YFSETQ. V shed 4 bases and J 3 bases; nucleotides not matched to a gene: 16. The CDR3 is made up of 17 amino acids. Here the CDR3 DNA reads TGCGCCAGCAGCCTAGGGACAGCGGAGGTGTGGGACTACGAGCAGTACTTC. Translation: CASSLGTAEVWDYEQYF.

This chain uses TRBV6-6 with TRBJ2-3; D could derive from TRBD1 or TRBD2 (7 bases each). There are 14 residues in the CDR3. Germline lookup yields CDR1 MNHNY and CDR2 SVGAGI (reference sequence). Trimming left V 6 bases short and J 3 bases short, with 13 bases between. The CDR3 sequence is CASSSRGGTDTQYF. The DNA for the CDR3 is TGTGCCAGCAGCTCCAGGGGGGGGACAGATACGCAGTATTTT.

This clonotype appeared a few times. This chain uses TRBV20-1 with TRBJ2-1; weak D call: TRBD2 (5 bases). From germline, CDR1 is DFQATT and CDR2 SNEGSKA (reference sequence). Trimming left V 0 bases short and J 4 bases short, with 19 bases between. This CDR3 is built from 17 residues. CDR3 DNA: TGCAGTGCTAGAGATTCCATGGGGAGAGTGGGTTACAATGAGCAGTTCTTC. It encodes CSARDSMGRVGYNEQFF.

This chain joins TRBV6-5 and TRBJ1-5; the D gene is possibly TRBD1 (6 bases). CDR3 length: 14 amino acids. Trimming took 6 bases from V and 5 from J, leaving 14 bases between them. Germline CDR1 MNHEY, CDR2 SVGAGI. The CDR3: CASSLQGGDQPQHF. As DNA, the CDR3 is TGTGCCAGCAGCCTACAGGGCGGGGATCAGCCCCAGCATTTT.

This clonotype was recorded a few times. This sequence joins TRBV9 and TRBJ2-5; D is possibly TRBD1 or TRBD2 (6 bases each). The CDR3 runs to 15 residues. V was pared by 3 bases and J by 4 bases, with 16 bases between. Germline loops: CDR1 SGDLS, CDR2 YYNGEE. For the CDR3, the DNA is TGTGCCAGCAGCGCGAGGGGGGCAAGTTTAGAGACCCAGTACTTC. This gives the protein CASSARGASLETQYF.